This T cell receptor (beta chain) was identified during a study of control samples from healthy donors and cancer patients. The assay was immunoSEQ multiplex PCR, and TCRdb's table has in-frame clones only and misses some. The sample contains around 200,000 clones, approximately 95% of which appear only once. V lost 6 bases and J lost 5, with 16 bases in between. Germline CDR1 MNHNY, CDR2 SVGAGI (reference sequence). This CDR3 region has 14 residues. The sequencing input was blood. This TCR was recovered from a man aged 18 to 29 in good health. This rearrangement joins TRBV6-6 to TRBJ2-5; no clear D gene. CDR3 amino acids: CASSPMSVGETQYF. CDR3 sequence (DNA): TGTGCCAGCAGCCCAATGAGCGTCGGGGAGACCCAGTACTTC.